One sample yielded the 24 T cell receptor beta chains listed below, sequenced in a study of HIV-infected children after antiretroviral therapy interruption. The TCR library was built from RNA with a 3' RACE protocol and unique molecular identifiers. MiXCR was run by TCRdb on the 3' RACE reads, yielding one entry per CDR3 protein. The sample lists about 40,000 distinct CDR3 sequences, approximately 7% occurring once. Described treatment: PENTA 11 planned treatment interruption arm or continuous ART arm. Sequencing was performed on CD45RA+ CD4+ T cells from PBMCs, pooled from several time points, taken from a donor given antiretroviral therapy, either interrupted or continuous. As to subset: naive CD4+ CD45RA+ CD45RO- T cells. These receptor sequences come from a pool of human donors with HIV.

The chain carries TRBV27 and TRBJ2-3; TRBD2 might be the D (5 bases). Germline CDR1 is MNHEY and CDR2 is SMNVEV (reference sequence). The CDR3 is made up of 15 amino acids. The V gene lost 6 bases and the J gene lost 1 base, with 14 bases spanning the gap. The CDR3 sequence is CASRRAQFGTDTQYF. The DNA of the CDR3 is TGTGCCAGCAGGAGGGCCCAGTTCGGCACAGATACGCAGTATTTT.

This clonotype was counted many times. The J gene is TRBJ2-5, the V gene TRBV24-1, with a possible D match to TRBD1 (6 bases). This CDR3 region has 15 residues. The germline CDR1 and CDR2 sequences are KGHDR and SFDVKD. The ends were cut back, 3 bases at V and 2 bases at J, with 12 bases in the middle. The CDR3 region is CATSDHVDRQETQYF. In nucleotides, the CDR3 is TGTGCCACCAGTGATCACGTAGACAGGCAAGAGACCCAGTACTTC.

This clonotype was seen repeatedly, ten times or more. Mismatch with germline at one junction end may stem from a read error. The chain recombines TRBV23-1 with TRBJ2-7; 9 nucleotides match TRBD1. TRBV23-1 is filed as an ORF, its function uncertain. The CDR3 totals 17 residues. The CDR3 DNA reads as TGCGCCAGCAGTCCGATTCCTACAGGGGGCCCTGTCTACGGGCAGTACTTC. It is translated as CASSPIPTGGPVYGQYF.

Ten or more counts support this clonotype. The V gene is TRBV24-1, the J gene TRBJ1-2, with D hard to call. Germline assignment: CDR1 KGHDR and CDR2 SFDVKD. Deletions cut 3 bases from V and 1 base from J, with 11 bases between. The CDR3 length is 15 residues. The CDR3 spells CATSDPRTGNYGYTF. DNA of the CDR3: TGTGCCACCAGTGATCCAAGGACGGGTAACTATGGCTACACCTTC.

This clonotype was detected many times. The V and J genes are TRBV15 and TRBJ2-5; D remains unclear. Trimming removed 5 bases from V and 5 bases from J, with 15 bases in between. The CDR3 sequence is 14 residues long. CDR1 is LNHNV and CDR2 is YYDKDF in the germline V gene (reference sequence). CDR3 in amino acids: CATSPTSARETQYF. The CDR3 DNA reads TGTGCCACCAGCCCTACATCTGCCAGGGAGACCCAGTACTTC.

This clonotype was detected only a few times. The chain employs TRBV20-1 and TRBJ2-7, with TRBD1 matching over 8 bases. The CDR3 has 17 residues. With 1 base clipped from V and 2 bases from J, the junction kept 13 bases outside the gene matches. Germline lookup yields CDR1 DFQATT and CDR2 SNEGSKA (reference sequence). CDR3 amino acids: CSARARLSGGLAYEQYF. As DNA, the CDR3 is TGCAGTGCTAGAGCCAGACTTTCAGGGGGCCTAGCCTACGAGCAGTACTTC.

The chain joins TRBV12-3 or TRBV12-4 to TRBJ2-3, with D unclear. The V end was cut by 6 bases, the J end by 1 base, with 14 bases between. The CDR3 runs 15 residues. The CDR3 region has the DNA TGTGCCAGCAGGGAGTCCCCTATCCGCACAGATACGCAGTATTTT. Translation: CASRESPIRTDTQYF.

This clonotype was recorded many times. The chain links TRBV6-5 to TRBJ1-6; 7 nucleotides match TRBD1. This CDR3 region has 16 residues. V lost 5 bases to trimming and J lost 8 bases; unmatched junction nucleotides: 12. The germline V gene encodes CDR1 MNHEY and CDR2 SVGAGI. DNA for the CDR3: TGTGCCAGCAGTGAGACAGGGAAGGTGTATGATTCACCCCTCCACTTT. Encoded protein: CASSETGKVYDSPLHF.

In its sample, this clonotype was seen many times. The chain couples TRBV20-1 to TRBJ2-1; D may correspond to TRBD1 or TRBD2 (6 bases each). CDR1 DFQATT and CDR2 SNEGSKA come from the germline V gene (reference sequence). CDR3 length: 14 amino acids. V lost 2 bases and J lost 6, with 14 bases in between. CDR3 bases: TGCAGTGCTAGATTCGGGGGCGCGATCAATGAGCAGTTCTTC. Residues: CSARFGGAINEQFF.

There are many counts of this clonotype. One end of the junction varies from germline; a read error may be responsible. The chain joins TRBV3-1 to TRBJ1-5; D is uncertain. Germline V CDR1 and CDR2: LGHDT, YNNKEL (reference sequence). The CDR3 has 12 amino acids. This chain's CDR3 is CASGHWGQPQHF. The CDR3 DNA reads as TGTGCCAGCGGCCACTGGGGTCAGCCCCAGCATTTT.

The sample holds a few counts of this clonotype. The chain is built from TRBV18 and TRBJ2-4; 10 positions match TRBD1. V was pared by 3 bases and J by 9 bases, with 11 bases of the junction left unmatched. CDR3 length equals 16 residues. Germline values: CDR1 KGHSH, CDR2 LQKENI. This CDR3 reads CASSPKTTGGAVIQYF. In DNA, the CDR3 is TGTGCCAGCTCACCGAAAACGACAGGGGGCGCTGTCATTCAGTACTTC.

This clonotype was picked up many times. The chain carries TRBV15 and TRBJ2-5, with D perhaps matching TRBD1 (5 bases). The V and J ends lost 6 bases and 1 base respectively, with 12 bases between them. The CDR3 totals 14 residues. The germline CDR1 and CDR2 sequences are LNHNV and YYDKDF (reference sequence). CDR3 DNA sequence: TGTGCCACCAGTCTTGACAGTGGCCAAGAGACCCAGTACTTC. Its translation is CATSLDSGQETQYF.

This chain links TRBV5-1 with TRBJ2-5; a possible D gene is TRBD1 (6 bases). CDR1 is SGHRS, CDR2 YFSETQ, per germline. The CDR3 is 14 amino acids. The V end lost 4 bases, the J end lost 2 bases, and 12 bases lay between the germline ends. The CDR3 nucleotides are TGCGCCAGCAGCATCGCAGGACAGCAAGAGACCCAGTACTTC. Its translation: CASSIAGQQETQYF.

This clonotype was recorded at least ten times. This rearrangement joins TRBV5-4 to TRBJ2-1; 10 nucleotides agree with TRBD2. The CDR3 loop spans 12 amino acids. The germline CDR1 and CDR2 sequences are SGHNT and YYREEE (reference sequence). V lost 3 bases, J lost 13 bases, and 4 bases stayed unmatched. This CDR3 reads CASSSAGGAQFF. The CDR3 coding sequence is TGTGCCAGCAGCTCAGCGGGAGGGGCTCAGTTCTTC.

This clonotype was observed a few times. The chain combines TRBV4-1 with TRBJ2-4; D unclear. Trimming left V 1 base short and J 0 bases short, with 10 bases between. In germline, CDR1 is MGHRA, CDR2 YSYEKL. The CDR3 has 16 amino acids. The CDR3 spells CASSQGMVLAKNIQYF. The CDR3 nucleotides read TGCGCCAGCAGCCAAGGGATGGTTTTAGCCAAAAACATTCAGTACTTC.

This clonotype was detected ten times or more. The gene calls are TRBV10-3 and TRBJ1-6; D gene uncertain. Germline CDR1 ENHRY, CDR2 SYGVKD. This CDR3 is 17 amino acids long. V lost 2 bases, J lost 0 bases, and 11 bases lay in between. The CDR3 DNA reads as TGTGCCATCAGTGAGGATCCGTCGAGCTCCTATAATTCACCCCTCCACTTT. Translated, it gives CAISEDPSSSYNSPLHF.

In its sample, this clonotype was seen a few times. J is TRBJ2-1 and V is TRBV12-3 or TRBV12-4, with 7 bases aligning to TRBD2. V lost 6 bases and J lost 7; bases outside the gene matches: 6. The CDR3 consists of 13 residues. CDR3 residues: CASSQLAKNEQFF. DNA of the CDR3: TGTGCCAGCAGCCAACTAGCGAAAAATGAGCAGTTCTTC.

This clonotype was found many times. The chain has TRBV10-2 and TRBJ1-5, with 9 bases aligning to TRBD1. Germline assignment: CDR1 WSHSY and CDR2 SAAADI. The CDR3 length is 13 residues. V was clipped by 8 bases and J by 5 bases; unmatched bases: 4. The CDR3 is CASRRQGDQPQHF. CDR3 sequence (DNA): TGCGCCAGCCGAAGACAGGGGGATCAGCCCCAGCATTTT.

The V and J genes are TRBV6-2 or TRBV6-3 and TRBJ2-7, with D possibly matching TRBD1 (7 bases). There are 12 residues in the CDR3. Per germline, CDR1 MNHEY and CDR2 SVGEGT. V dropped 5 bases and J dropped 6 bases, with 11 bases sitting between them. The CDR3 DNA reads TGTGCCAGCAGTGACAGGGAGGCCGAGCAGTACTTC. Protein sequence: CASSDREAEQYF.

This clonotype was recorded many times. V usage is TRBV11-2 and J usage is TRBJ1-1; TRBD1 matches at 9 bases. Germline lookup yields CDR1 SGHAT and CDR2 FQNNGV. The CDR3 is 17 amino acids. V trimming: 4 bases; J trimming: 0 bases; junction bases outside the gene matches: 9. The CDR3 DNA is TGTGCCAGCAGCTCCGGACAGGGGCGGATCATGAACACTGAAGCTTTCTTT. Encoded protein: CASSSGQGRIMNTEAFF.

This chain uses TRBV28 with TRBJ2-7; 9 nucleotides match TRBD2. The ends lost 1 base at V and 3 bases at J; junction bases unmatched: 13. Per the germline V gene, CDR1 is MDHEN and CDR2 is SYDVKM. The CDR3 has 18 amino acids. CDR3 coding DNA: TGTGCCAGCAGTTTATTTTGGGCTAGCGGGACAATCAACTACGAGCAGTACTTC. Protein product: CASSLFWASGTINYEQYF.

This clonotype was found many times. V is TRBV12-3 or TRBV12-4 and J is TRBJ2-7; the D is unclear. The ends were cut back, 7 bases at V and 0 bases at J, with 7 bases in the middle. The CDR3 runs to 12 residues. The CDR3 DNA reads TGTGCCAGCACGTCCAGCTCCTACGAGCAGTACTTC. Amino acid sequence: CASTSSSYEQYF.

V and J are TRBV11-2 and TRBJ1-2, with 9 positions matching TRBD1. The CDR3 spans 15 residues. Unmatched junction bases numbered 5, after V lost 1 base and J lost 5 bases. Germline V gene lookup returns CDR1 SGHAT and CDR2 FQNNGV. The DNA for the CDR3 is TGTGCCAGCAGCTTAGCCACAGACAGGGGGTATGGCTACACCTTC. Its translation: CASSLATDRGYGYTF.

This clonotype was seen repeatedly, ten times or more. CDR3 residues: CATSDTGTRGNEQFF. CDR3 bases: TGTGCCACCAGTGACACCGGGACTAGGGGCAATGAGCAGTTCTTC. This chain connects TRBV24-1 to TRBJ2-1, with 8 nucleotides matching TRBD2. The CDR3 spans 15 residues. Per germline, CDR1 KGHDR and CDR2 SFDVKD. V dropped 4 bases and J dropped 6; count of bases not matched to a gene: 7.